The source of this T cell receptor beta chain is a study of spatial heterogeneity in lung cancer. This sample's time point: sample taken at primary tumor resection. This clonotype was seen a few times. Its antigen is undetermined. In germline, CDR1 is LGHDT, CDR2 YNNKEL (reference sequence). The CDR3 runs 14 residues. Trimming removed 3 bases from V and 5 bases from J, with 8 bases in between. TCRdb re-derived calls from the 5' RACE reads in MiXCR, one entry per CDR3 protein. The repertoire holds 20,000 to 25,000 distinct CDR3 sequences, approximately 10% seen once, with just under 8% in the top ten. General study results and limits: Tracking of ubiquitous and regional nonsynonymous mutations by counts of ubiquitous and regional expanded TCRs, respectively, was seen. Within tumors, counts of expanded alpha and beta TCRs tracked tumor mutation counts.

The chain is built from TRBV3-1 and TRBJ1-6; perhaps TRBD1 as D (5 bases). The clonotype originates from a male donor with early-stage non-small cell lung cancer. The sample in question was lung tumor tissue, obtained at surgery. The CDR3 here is CASSQGVNNSPLHF. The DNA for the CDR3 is TGTGCCAGCAGCCAGGGGGTAAATAATTCACCCCTCCACTTT. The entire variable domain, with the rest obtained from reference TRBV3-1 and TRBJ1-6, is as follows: DTAVSQTPKYLVTQMGNDKSIKCEQNLGHDTMYWYKQDSKKFLKIMFSYNNKELIINETVPNRFSPKSPDKAHLNLHINSLELGDSAVYFCASSQGVNNSPLHFGNGTRLTVT.